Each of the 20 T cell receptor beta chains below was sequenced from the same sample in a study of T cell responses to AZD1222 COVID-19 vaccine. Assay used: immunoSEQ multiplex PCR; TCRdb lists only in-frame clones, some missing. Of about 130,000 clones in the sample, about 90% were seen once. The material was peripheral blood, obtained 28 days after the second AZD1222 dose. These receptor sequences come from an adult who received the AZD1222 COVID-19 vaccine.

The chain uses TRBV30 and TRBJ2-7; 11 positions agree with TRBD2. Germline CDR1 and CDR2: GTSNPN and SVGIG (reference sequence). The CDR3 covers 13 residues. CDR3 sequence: CAVSGRAWYEQYF. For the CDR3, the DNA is TGTGCTGTTAGCGGGAGGGCCTGGTACGAGCAGTACTTC.

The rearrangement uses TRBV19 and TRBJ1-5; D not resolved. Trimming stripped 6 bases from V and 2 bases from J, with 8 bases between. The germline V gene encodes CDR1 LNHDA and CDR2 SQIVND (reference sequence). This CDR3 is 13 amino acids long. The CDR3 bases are TGTGCCAGTAGCCCGGGAGGCAATCAGCCCCAGCATTTT. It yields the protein CASSPGGNQPQHF. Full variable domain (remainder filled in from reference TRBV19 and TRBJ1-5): DGGITQSPKYLFRKEGQNVTLSCEQNLNHDAMYWYRQDPGQGLRLIYYSQIVNDFQKGDIAEGYSVSREKKESFPLTVTSAQKNPTAFYLCASSPGGNQPQHFGDGTRLSIL.

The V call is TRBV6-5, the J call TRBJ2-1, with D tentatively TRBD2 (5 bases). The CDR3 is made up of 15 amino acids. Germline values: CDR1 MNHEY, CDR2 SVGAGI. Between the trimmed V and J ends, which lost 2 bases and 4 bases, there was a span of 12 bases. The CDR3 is CASSYPERRYNEQFF. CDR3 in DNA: TGTGCCAGCAGTTACCCGGAGCGGAGATACAATGAGCAGTTCTTC.

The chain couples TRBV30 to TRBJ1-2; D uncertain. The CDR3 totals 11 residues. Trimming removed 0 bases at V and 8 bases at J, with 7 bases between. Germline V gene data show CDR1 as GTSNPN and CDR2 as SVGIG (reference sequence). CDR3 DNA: TGTGCCTGGAGTGTAAGGAGAGGCTACACCTTC. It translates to CAWSVRRGYTF.

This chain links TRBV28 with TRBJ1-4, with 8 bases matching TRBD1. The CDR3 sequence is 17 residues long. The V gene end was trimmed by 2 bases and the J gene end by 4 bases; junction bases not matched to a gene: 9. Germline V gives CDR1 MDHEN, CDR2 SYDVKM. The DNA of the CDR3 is TGTGCCAGCAGTTTAGATATGGACAGGGTGAATAATGAAAAACTGTTTTTT. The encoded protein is CASSLDMDRVNNEKLFF.

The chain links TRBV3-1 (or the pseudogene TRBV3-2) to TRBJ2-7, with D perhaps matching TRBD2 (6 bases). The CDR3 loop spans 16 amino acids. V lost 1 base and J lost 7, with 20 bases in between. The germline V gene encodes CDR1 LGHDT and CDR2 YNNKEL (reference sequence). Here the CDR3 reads CASSQGGGGSLREQYF. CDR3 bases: TGTGCCAGCAGCCAAGGCGGAGGAGGGTCCCTTCGGGAGCAGTACTTC.

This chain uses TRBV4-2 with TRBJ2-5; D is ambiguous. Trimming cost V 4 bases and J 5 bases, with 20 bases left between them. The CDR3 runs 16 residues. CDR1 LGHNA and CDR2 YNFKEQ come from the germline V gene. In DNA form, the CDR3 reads TGTGCCAGCAGCCGGCGAGGAGAAGTCGGTTCGGAGACCCAGTACTTC. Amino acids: CASSRRGEVGSETQYF.

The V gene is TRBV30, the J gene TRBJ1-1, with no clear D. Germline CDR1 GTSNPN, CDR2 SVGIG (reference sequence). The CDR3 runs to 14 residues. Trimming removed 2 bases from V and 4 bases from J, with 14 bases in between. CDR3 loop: CAWSSHRKGTEAFF. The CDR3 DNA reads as TGTGCCTGGAGTTCGCACAGAAAGGGCACTGAAGCTTTCTTT.

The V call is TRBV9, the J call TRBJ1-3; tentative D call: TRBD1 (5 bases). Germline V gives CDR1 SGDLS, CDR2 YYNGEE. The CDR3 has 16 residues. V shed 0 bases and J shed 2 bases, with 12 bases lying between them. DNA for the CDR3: TGTGCCAGCAGCGTAGCGGAGGGGATGACTGGAAACACCATATATTTT. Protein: CASSVAEGMTGNTIYF.

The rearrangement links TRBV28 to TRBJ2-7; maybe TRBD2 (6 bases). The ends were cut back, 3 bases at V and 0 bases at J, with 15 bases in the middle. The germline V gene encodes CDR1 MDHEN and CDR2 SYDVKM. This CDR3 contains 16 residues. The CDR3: CASSFGGALSSYEQYF. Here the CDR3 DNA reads TGTGCCAGCAGTTTCGGGGGTGCATTGAGCTCCTACGAGCAGTACTTC.

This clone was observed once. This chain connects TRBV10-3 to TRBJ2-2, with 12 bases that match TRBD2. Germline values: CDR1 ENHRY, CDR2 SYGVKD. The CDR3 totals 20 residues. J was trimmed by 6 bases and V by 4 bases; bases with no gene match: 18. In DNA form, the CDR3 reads TGTGCCATCAGTGGGACCCCCTCTAGCGGGAGGGCCGGGTCCCCCGGGGAGCTGTTTTTT. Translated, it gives CAISGTPSSGRAGSPGELFF.

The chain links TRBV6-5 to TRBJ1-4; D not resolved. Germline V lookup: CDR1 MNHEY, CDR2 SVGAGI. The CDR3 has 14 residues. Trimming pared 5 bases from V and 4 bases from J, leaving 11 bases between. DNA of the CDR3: TGTGCCAGCAGTAACCGGGCCCGTAATGAAAAACTGTTTTTT. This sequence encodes CASSNRARNEKLFF.

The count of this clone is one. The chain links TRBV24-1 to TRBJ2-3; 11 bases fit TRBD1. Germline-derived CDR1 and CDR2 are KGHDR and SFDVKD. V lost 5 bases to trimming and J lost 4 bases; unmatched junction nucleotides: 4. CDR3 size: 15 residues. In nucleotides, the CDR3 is TGTGCCACCAGTGTCGGGACAGGGGGTTCAGATACGCAGTATTTT. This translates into CATSVGTGGSDTQYF.

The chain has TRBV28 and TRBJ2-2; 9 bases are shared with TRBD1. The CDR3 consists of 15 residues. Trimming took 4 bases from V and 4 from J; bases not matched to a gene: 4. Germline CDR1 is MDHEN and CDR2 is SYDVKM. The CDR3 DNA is TGTGCCAGCAGTTCGGGGACAGGGACCACCGGGGAGCTGTTTTTT. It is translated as CASSSGTGTTGELFF.

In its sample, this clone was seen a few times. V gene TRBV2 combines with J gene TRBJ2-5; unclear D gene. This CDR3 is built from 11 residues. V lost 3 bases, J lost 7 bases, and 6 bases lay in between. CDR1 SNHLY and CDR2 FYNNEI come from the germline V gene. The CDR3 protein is CASSDSATQYF. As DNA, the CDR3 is TGTGCCAGCAGTGATTCTGCGACCCAGTACTTC. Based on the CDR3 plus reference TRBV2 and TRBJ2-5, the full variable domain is EPEVTQTPSHQVTQMGQEVILRCVPISNHLYFYWYRQILGQKVEFLVSFYNNEISEKSEIFDDQFSVERPDGSNFTLKIRSTKLEDSAMYFCASSDSATQYFGPGTRLLVL.

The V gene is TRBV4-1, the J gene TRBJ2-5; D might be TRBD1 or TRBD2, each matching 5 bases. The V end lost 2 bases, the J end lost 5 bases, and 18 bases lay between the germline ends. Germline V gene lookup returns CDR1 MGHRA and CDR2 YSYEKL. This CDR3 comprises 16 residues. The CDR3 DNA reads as TGCGCCAGCAGCCAAAATGCGGACTTTAAGGGGGAGACCCAGTACTTC. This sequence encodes CASSQNADFKGETQYF.

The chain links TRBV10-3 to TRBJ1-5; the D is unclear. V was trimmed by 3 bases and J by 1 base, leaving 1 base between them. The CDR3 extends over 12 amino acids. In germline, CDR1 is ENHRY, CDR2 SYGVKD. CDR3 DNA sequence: TGTGCCATCAGTGACAGCAATCAGCCCCAGCATTTT. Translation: CAISDSNQPQHF.

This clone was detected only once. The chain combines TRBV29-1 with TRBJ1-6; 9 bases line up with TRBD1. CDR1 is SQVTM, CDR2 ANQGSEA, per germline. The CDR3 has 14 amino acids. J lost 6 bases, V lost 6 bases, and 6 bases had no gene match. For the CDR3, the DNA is TGCAGCGTCGCAGAGGGACAGGGTAATTCACCCCTCCACTTT. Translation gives CSVAEGQGNSPLHF.

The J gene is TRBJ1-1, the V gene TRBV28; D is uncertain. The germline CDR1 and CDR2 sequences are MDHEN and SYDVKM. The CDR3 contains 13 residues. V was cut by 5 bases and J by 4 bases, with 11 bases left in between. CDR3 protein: CASSTQTGTEAFF. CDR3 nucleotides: TGTGCCAGCAGTACGCAGACTGGCACTGAAGCTTTCTTT.

CDR3 nucleotide sequence: TGCGCCAGCAGAGACAGACAGAACACTGAAGCTTTCTTT. Translation: CASRDRQNTEAFF. The V call is TRBV5-1, the J call TRBJ1-1, with D maybe TRBD1 (5 bases). Trimming left V 5 bases short and J 1 base short, with 9 bases between. Germline V gene sequence: CDR1 SGHRS, CDR2 YFSETQ. CDR3 length: 13 residues.